The entry that follows covers one T cell receptor (beta chain) sequence. Profiling relied on immunoSEQ multiplex PCR, and the TCRdb table lists in-frame clones only, not all of them. The sample lists under 200,000 clones, just over 85% occurring once. The CDR3 has 15 residues. The V gene's germline CDR1 is LGHDT and CDR2 YNNKEL (reference sequence). The ends lost 2 bases at V and 7 bases at J; junction bases unmatched: 6. The record originates from a study of blood T cell repertoires in COVID-19. Sequenced: peripheral blood. The gene calls are TRBV3-1 (or the pseudogene TRBV3-2) and TRBJ1-2; 11 nucleotides agree with TRBD1. This sequence was found in a man in his forties or fifties with active or convalescent COVID-19. The CDR3, as DNA: TGTGCCAGCAGCCAACGGGACAGGGGGATTGGTGGCTACACCTTC. Encoded protein: CASSQRDRGIGGYTF.